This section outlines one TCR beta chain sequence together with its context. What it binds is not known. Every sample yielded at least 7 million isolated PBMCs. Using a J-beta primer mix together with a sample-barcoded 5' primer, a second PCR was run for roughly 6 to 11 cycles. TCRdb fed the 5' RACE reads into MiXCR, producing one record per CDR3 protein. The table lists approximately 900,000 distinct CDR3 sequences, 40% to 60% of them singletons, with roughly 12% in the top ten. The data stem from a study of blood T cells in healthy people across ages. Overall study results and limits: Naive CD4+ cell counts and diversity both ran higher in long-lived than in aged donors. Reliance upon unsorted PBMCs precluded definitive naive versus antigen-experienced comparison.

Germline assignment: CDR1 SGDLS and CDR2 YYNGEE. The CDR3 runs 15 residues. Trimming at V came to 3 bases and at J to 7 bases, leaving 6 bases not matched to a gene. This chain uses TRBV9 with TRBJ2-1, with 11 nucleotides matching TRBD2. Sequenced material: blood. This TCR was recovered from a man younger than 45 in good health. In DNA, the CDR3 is TGTGCCAGCAGCGCTCTAGCGGGGGGCTCAAATGAGCAGTTCTTC. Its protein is CASSALAGGSNEQFF. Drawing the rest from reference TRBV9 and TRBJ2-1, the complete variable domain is DSGVTQTPKHLITATGQRVTLRCSPRSGDLSVYWYQQSLDQGLQFLIQYYNGEERAKGNILERFSAQQFPDLHSELNLSSLELGDSALYFCASSALAGGSNEQFFGPGTRLTVL.